This record covers a single TCR beta chain. The antigen is undetermined. Clones were read by immunoSEQ multiplex PCR, and TCRdb kept only the in-frame ones, dropping some. The data contain approximately 31,000 clones, around three quarters of them singletons. The CDR3 length is 13 residues. Trimming stripped 4 bases from V and 4 bases from J, with 9 bases between. Germline CDR1 reads SGHRS; CDR2 reads YFSETQ. A 10-day culture period preceded the isolation of CD4+ T cells. None of the vaccinated had previously contracted SARS-CoV-2, and their nucleocapsid antibodies tested negative. On days 3 and 7, fresh IL-2 medium replaced half the medium. These data originate in a study of vaccination effects on CD4 cells after COVID-19.

The sequence came from a human donor who received a COVID-19 vaccine. The chain is built from TRBV5-1 and TRBJ1-5; D is undetermined. This sample comprised CD4+ T cells from PBMCs cultured without peptide, obtained before COVID-19 vaccination. The CDR3 DNA follows: TGCGCCAGCAGCCCGGAAGGTAATCAGCCCCAGCATTTT. As protein: CASSPEGNQPQHF. The whole variable domain, remainder taken from reference TRBV5-1 and TRBJ1-5, is KAGVTQTPRYLIKTRGQQVTLSCSPISGHRSVSWYQQTPGQGLQFLFEYFSETQRNKGNFPGRFSGRQFSNSRSEMNVSTLELGDSALYLCASSPEGNQPQHFGDGTRLSIL.